Following are 19 T cell receptor beta chains from one sample sequenced in a study of early T cells in non-severe SARS-CoV-2 infection. One entry per CDR3 protein results from TCRdb running MiXCR on the 5' RACE reads. Among tens of thousands of distinct CDR3 sequences listed, about 7.1% were seen once. This sample comprised whole blood, obtained at baseline. These receptors were obtained from an adult who was a healthcare worker with PCR-confirmed SARS-CoV-2 infection or an uninfected control (not recorded which).

This clonotype was picked up many times. The DNA of the CDR3 is TGTGCCAGCAAGGAGTGGCCGGGACAGAAAACCACAGATACGCAGTATTTT. This translates into CASKEWPGQKTTDTQYF. The V gene is TRBV28, the J gene TRBJ2-3; TRBD1 aligns across 7 bases. Germline trimming cut 7 bases from V and 2 bases from J; bases unmatched to any gene: 15. The CDR3 sequence is 17 residues long. The germline CDR1 and CDR2 sequences are MDHEN and SYDVKM.

Ten or more counts support this clonotype. The chain joins TRBV5-1 to TRBJ2-5; D is unclear. Germline CDR1 reads SGHRS; CDR2 reads YFSETQ. This CDR3 spans 12 amino acids. V lost 7 bases, J lost 1 base, and 8 bases lay in between. The CDR3 DNA reads TGCGCCAGCCGTTACATCCAAGAGACCCAGTACTTC. It codes for CASRYIQETQYF. Drawing the rest from reference TRBV5-1 and TRBJ2-5, the complete variable domain is KAGVTQTPRYLIKTRGQQVTLSCSPISGHRSVSWYQQTPGQGLQFLFEYFSETQRNKGNFPGRFSGRQFSNSRSEMNVSTLELGDSALYLCASRYIQETQYFGPGTRLLVL.

This clonotype has a count of ten or more. The chain couples TRBV27 to TRBJ1-6; 10 bases are a match to TRBD1. V trimming: 5 bases; J trimming: 10 bases; junction bases outside the gene matches: 5. Germline V gene data show CDR1 as MNHEY and CDR2 as SMNVEV (reference sequence). CDR3 length: 14 residues. The CDR3 DNA reads TGTGCCAGCAGTAGGGACAGGGGATACTCACCCCTCCACTTT. Translating it yields CASSRDRGYSPLHF.

The table lists this clonotype with many counts. The genes are TRBV29-1 and TRBJ1-4; 9 bases are shared with TRBD1. V shed 7 bases, J shed 9 bases, and the junction held 12 bases outside the gene matches. CDR1 is SQVTM, CDR2 ANQGSEA, per germline. The CDR3 spans 14 residues. The CDR3 sequence is CSAVLDRGGQKLFF. The CDR3 DNA follows: TGCAGCGCCGTACTGGACAGGGGAGGTCAAAAACTGTTTTTT.

This clonotype was recorded only once. CDR3 bases: TGTGCCAGCAGCTTCTCTTCAGATACGCAGTATTTT. This encodes CASSFSSDTQYF. The gene calls are TRBV5-6 and TRBJ2-3; no reliable D call. Germline CDR1 reads SGHDT; CDR2 reads YYEEEE. The CDR3 is 12 residues long. V was clipped by 2 bases and J by 4 bases, with 5 bases between them.

The CDR3 reads CAISESLETQYF. In DNA form, the CDR3 reads TGTGCCATCAGTGAGTCATTGGAGACCCAGTACTTC. This chain uses TRBV10-3 with TRBJ2-5; D unclear. CDR3 size: 12 residues. The germline V and J ends were trimmed by 0 bases and 5 bases, with 4 bases remaining between them. Germline V gene sequence: CDR1 ENHRY, CDR2 SYGVKD.

This clonotype was picked up many times. The chain recombines TRBV3-1 with TRBJ2-2; D unclear. Trimming removed 2 bases from V and 8 bases from J, with 9 bases in between. In germline, CDR1 is LGHDT, CDR2 YNNKEL (reference sequence). The CDR3 has 13 amino acids. DNA of the CDR3: TGTGCCAGCAGCCAATTCCTGGTAGGGGAGCTGTTTTTT. The encoded protein is CASSQFLVGELFF. The whole variable domain, remainder taken from reference TRBV3-1 and TRBJ2-2, is DTAVSQTPKYLVTQMGNDKSIKCEQNLGHDTMYWYKQDSKKFLKIMFSYNNKELIINETVPNRFSPKSPDKAHLNLHINSLELGDSAVYFCASSQFLVGELFFGEGSRLTVL.

Ten or more counts support this clonotype. The rearrangement links TRBV20-1 to TRBJ2-3; D tentatively reads TRBD1 or TRBD2 (5 bases each). There are 15 residues in the CDR3. V was shortened by 6 bases and J by 6 bases, with 22 bases between the two germline ends. CDR1 is DFQATT, CDR2 SNEGSKA, per germline (reference sequence). The CDR3 loop is CSALDSRAQRDTQYF. CDR3 coding DNA: TGCAGTGCCTTAGACAGCCGGGCGCAGCGGGATACGCAGTATTTT.

The table lists this clonotype with many counts. This chain joins TRBV12-3 or TRBV12-4 and TRBJ2-1; D is unresolved. Trimming stripped 4 bases from V and 7 bases from J, with 14 bases between. This CDR3 comprises 14 residues. The CDR3 bases are TGTGCCAGCAGTTCTGCCGGATCACCTAATGAGCAGTTCTTC. Its translation is CASSSAGSPNEQFF.

This clonotype was seen ten or more times. The gene calls are TRBV7-2 and TRBJ2-1; 12 nucleotides line up with TRBD2. CDR3 length equals 15 residues. Trimming cost V 10 bases and J 6 bases; bases outside gene matches: 10. Looked up from germline, CDR1 is SGHTA and CDR2 is FQGNSA. The CDR3 region is CATTLAGGLLNEQFF. Here the CDR3 DNA reads TGTGCCACCACCCTAGCGGGGGGGCTTCTCAATGAGCAGTTCTTC.

The chain combines TRBV28 with TRBJ2-7; D is possibly TRBD2 (5 bases). The germline V gene encodes CDR1 MDHEN and CDR2 SYDVKM. This CDR3 is 14 amino acids long. Trimming left V 6 bases short and J 0 bases short, with 12 bases between. The CDR3 nucleotides read TGTGCCAGCAGCCGGTCGGGGAGCTCCTACGAGCAGTACTTC. This codes for CASSRSGSSYEQYF. The full variable domain, completed using reference TRBV28 and TRBJ2-7, is DVKVTQSSRYLVKRTGEKVFLECVQDMDHENMFWYRQDPGLGLRLIYFSYDVKMKEKGDIPEGYSVSREKKERFSLILESASTNQTSMYLCASSRSGSSYEQYFGPGTRLTVT.

This clonotype was seen ten or more times. The chain links TRBV25-1 to TRBJ2-1; D is perhaps TRBD1 (6 bases). This CDR3 is built from 15 residues. Germline V CDR1 and CDR2: MGHDK, SYGVNS. V was shortened by 4 bases and J by 2 bases, with 12 bases between the two germline ends. DNA of the CDR3: TGTGCCAGCAGTGCATGGGACACTCCCTACAATGAGCAGTTCTTC. As protein: CASSAWDTPYNEQFF.

There are a few counts of this clonotype. The chain joins TRBV9 to TRBJ2-7; 11 bases match TRBD1. J lost 5 bases, V lost 7 bases, and 11 bases had no gene match. CDR3 length: 15 amino acids. Germline assignment: CDR1 SGDLS and CDR2 YYNGEE. This CDR3 reads CASPLRGQGEDEQYF. As DNA, the CDR3 is TGTGCCAGCCCCCTCCGGGGACAGGGGGAGGACGAGCAGTACTTC.

The DNA for the CDR3 is TGCGCCAGCAGCCCTATTGGGACTAGCGGGGCCCAAGAGACCCAGTACTTC. It specifies CASSPIGTSGAQETQYF. The chain combines TRBV4-1 with TRBJ2-5; 13 bases are a match to TRBD2. V shed 4 bases, J shed 1 base, and the junction held 6 bases outside the gene matches. Germline loops: CDR1 MGHRA, CDR2 YSYEKL. This CDR3 comprises 17 residues.

The V and J genes are TRBV12-3 or TRBV12-4 and TRBJ1-2; D is uncertain. The CDR3 runs to 13 residues. V was cut by 3 bases and J by 4 bases, with 9 bases left in between. The CDR3 DNA reads as TGTGCCAGCAGTTTTAAGGCAAGCTATGGCTACACCTTC. Amino acids: CASSFKASYGYTF.

This clonotype came up many times. This chain connects TRBV20-1 to TRBJ1-5; TRBD1 might be the D (5 bases). The CDR3 contains 14 residues. Per germline, CDR1 DFQATT and CDR2 SNEGSKA (reference sequence). V was shortened by 5 bases and J by 1 base, with 12 bases between the two germline ends. The CDR3 nucleotides are TGCAGTGCTGCCCAGGGTTGGAGCAATCAGCCCCAGCATTTT. Amino acids: CSAAQGWSNQPQHF.

Turning to this clonotype: One base away lies a much larger clone, so this may be a sequencing read error. V usage is TRBV27 and J usage is TRBJ2-3; 7 positions match TRBD2. In germline, CDR1 is MNHEY, CDR2 SMNVEV (reference sequence). The CDR3 spans 15 residues. The CDR3: CASAPSGSSTDTQFF. The CDR3 DNA is TGTGCCAGCGCTCCTAGCGGCTCTAGCACAGATACGCAGTTTTTT.

This chain connects TRBV5-1 to TRBJ2-2, with D possibly TRBD2 on 5 matching bases. The CDR3 totals 15 residues. Per germline, CDR1 SGHRS and CDR2 YFSETQ. The ends were cut back, 4 bases at V and 2 bases at J, with 12 bases in the middle. The CDR3 DNA follows: TGCGCCAGCAGCCCGGGATTTCGAAACACCGGGGAGCTGTTTTTT. Its protein product is CASSPGFRNTGELFF.

The chain recombines TRBV6-5 with TRBJ2-6, with D unclear. This CDR3 has 15 amino acids. Trimming removed 7 bases at V and 0 bases at J, with 10 bases between. The germline CDR1 and CDR2 sequences are MNHEY and SVGAGI. The CDR3 region is CASTGRGSGANVLTF. The CDR3 nucleotides read TGTGCCAGCACCGGACGAGGCTCTGGGGCCAACGTCCTGACTTTC.